These 12 T cell receptor beta chains were all obtained from the same sample, sequenced in a study of blood T cell repertoires in COVID-19. Generated by immunoSEQ multiplex PCR, the TCRdb table keeps only in-frame clones and is missing some. The sample shows 300,000 or so clones, 90% to 95% of them seen only once. Sequencing input: peripheral blood. These receptor sequences come from a woman between 25 and 40 years old with COVID-19, enrolled during active disease.

V and J are TRBV27 and TRBJ2-7; the match to TRBD2 covers 7 bases. CDR3 length: 14 amino acids. V shed 1 base, J shed 6 bases, and the junction held 6 bases outside the gene matches. Germline V lookup: CDR1 MNHEY, CDR2 SMNVEV (reference sequence). The CDR3 sequence is CASSLLQWEGEQYF. The CDR3 DNA follows: TGTGCCAGCAGTTTATTACAGTGGGAGGGCGAGCAGTACTTC.

The chain carries TRBV9 and TRBJ2-7; D uncertain. CDR3 length: 14 amino acids. Trimming took 0 bases from V and 0 from J, leaving 7 bases between them. CDR1 is SGDLS, CDR2 YYNGEE, per germline. For the CDR3, the DNA is TGTGCCAGCAGCGTAGCGGAGAGCTCCTACGAGCAGTACTTC. Its translation: CASSVAESSYEQYF.

This clone was recorded only once. V and J are TRBV12-3 or TRBV12-4 and TRBJ2-3; D is undetermined. Trimming removed 2 bases at V and 6 bases at J, with 9 bases between. CDR3 length: 13 residues. The CDR3 DNA reads as TGTGCCAGCAGTTTAAACCCTCAGGATACGCAGTATTTT. Translation: CASSLNPQDTQYF.

This clone has only one observation. The chain couples TRBV19 to TRBJ2-7; 12 bases are a match to TRBD2. The germline V gene has CDR1 LNHDA and CDR2 SQIVND (reference sequence). V shed 5 bases, J shed 0 bases, and the junction held 11 bases outside the gene matches. The length of the CDR3 is 18 residues. In DNA form, the CDR3 reads TGTGCCAGTAGTTCGGGAGAACCGGGACTAGCGGGCTCCTACGAGCAGTACTTC. It specifies CASSSGEPGLAGSYEQYF.

V usage is TRBV5-5 and J usage is TRBJ1-2; 10 bases line up with TRBD1. The V and J ends lost 0 bases and 7 bases, in that order; junction bases with no gene match: 3. Germline V gives CDR1 SGHKS, CDR2 YYEKEE (reference sequence). The CDR3 contains 14 residues. CDR3 DNA sequence: TGTGCCAGCAGCTTGGGACAGGGGGCGCCTGGCTACACCTTC. Translating gives CASSLGQGAPGYTF.

The rearrangement joins TRBV10-3 to TRBJ2-2; the match to TRBD2 covers 11 bases. Germline CDR1 is ENHRY and CDR2 is SYGVKD. The V gene end was trimmed by 6 bases and the J gene end by 6 bases; junction bases not matched to a gene: 6. The CDR3 loop spans 15 amino acids. CDR3: CAISTSGSLSGELFF. In DNA form, the CDR3 reads TGTGCCATCAGCACTAGCGGGAGTCTTTCCGGGGAGCTGTTTTTT.

The J gene is TRBJ2-1, the V gene TRBV13, with TRBD2 matching over 12 bases. Germline V gene lookup returns CDR1 PRHDT and CDR2 FYEKMQ (reference sequence). Trimming at V came to 8 bases and at J to 7 bases, leaving 6 bases not matched to a gene. The CDR3 has 14 residues. The DNA of the CDR3 is TGTGCCAGCTTGACTAGCGGGAGAATAAATGAGCAGTTCTTC. Its protein product is CASLTSGRINEQFF.

This chain links TRBV27 with TRBJ2-2; 7 bases are a match to TRBD1. Germline V CDR1 and CDR2: MNHEY, SMNVEV (reference sequence). The V and J ends lost 6 bases and 8 bases, in that order; junction bases with no gene match: 9. The CDR3 consists of 14 residues. CDR3 nucleotides: TGTGCCAGCAGAGCTAACAGGGGTTCAGGGGAGCTGTTTTTT. It translates to CASRANRGSGELFF.

This rearrangement joins TRBV11-2 to TRBJ1-2; unclear D gene. Germline lookup yields CDR1 SGHAT and CDR2 FQNNGV. V was trimmed by 1 base and J by 4 bases, leaving 7 bases between them. CDR3 size: 13 residues. The chain's CDR3 is CASSLAYSYGYTF. The DNA of the CDR3 is TGTGCCAGCAGCTTAGCCTACTCCTATGGCTACACCTTC.

The J gene is TRBJ1-5, the V gene TRBV28; D might be TRBD1 (6 bases). This CDR3 region has 17 residues. V was cut by 4 bases and J by 0 bases, with 16 bases left in between. Germline CDR1 is MDHEN and CDR2 is SYDVKM. CDR3 in amino acids: CASSSPSGTNSNQPQHF. CDR3 sequence (DNA): TGTGCCAGCAGTTCACCTTCCGGGACAAATAGCAATCAGCCCCAGCATTTT.

Only one count was recorded for this clone. The V call is TRBV15, the J call TRBJ1-1, with D maybe TRBD1 (5 bases). Trimming pared 7 bases from V and 5 bases from J, leaving 17 bases between. CDR3 length: 14 amino acids. Looked up from germline, CDR1 is LNHNV and CDR2 is YYDKDF (reference sequence). CDR3 amino acids: CATNSGDWPTEAFF. CDR3 in DNA: TGTGCCACCAATTCGGGGGATTGGCCGACTGAAGCTTTCTTT. Combining the CDR3 with reference TRBV15 and TRBJ1-1 gives the whole variable domain DAMVIQNPRYQVTQFGKPVTLSCSQTLNHNVMYWYQQKSSQAPKLLFHYYDKDFNNEADTPDNFQSRRPNTSFCFLDIRSPGLGDTAMYLCATNSGDWPTEAFFGQGTRLTVV.

This clone was seen ten or more times. The same CDR3 arises from other DNA sequences in this sample as well. The chain links TRBV7-9 to TRBJ1-4; 9 nucleotides align to TRBD1. Germline loops: CDR1 SEHNR, CDR2 FQNEAQ (reference sequence). Germline trimming cut 5 bases from V and 7 bases from J; bases unmatched to any gene: 5. This CDR3 contains 14 residues. The CDR3 DNA sequence: TGTGCCAGCAGCGCCCGGGACAGGGCTGAAAAACTGTTTTTT. Translated, it gives CASSARDRAEKLFF.